The 8 T cell receptor beta chains listed next were all sequenced from one sample in a study of memory CD4+ T cells and cytomegalovirus serostatus. Measured with immunoSEQ multiplex PCR; TCRdb has only the in-frame clones, and not every one. Seen here are about 48,000 clones, more than 70% observed once, and the top ten hold around 0.77%. Single viable CD3+CD4+CD8-CD45RO+ cells were sorted as the memory CD4+ T cells. The specimen sequenced was memory CD4+ T cells from blood. The receptors derive from an adult in good health and CMV-seronegative.

About this clone: A junction boundary mismatches the germline segment, possibly from a read error. V gene TRBV5-1 combines with J gene TRBJ1-4, with 10 bases aligning to TRBD1. The germline CDR1 and CDR2 sequences are SGHRS and YFSETQ. The CDR3 contains 16 residues. CDR3 residues: CVSRRTGTGESEKLFF. The CDR3 region has the DNA TGCGTCAGCAGACGGACTGGGACAGGGGAGAGTGAAAAACTGTTTTTT.

The chain recombines TRBV29-1 with TRBJ2-2, with 10 bases matching TRBD1. Germline assignment: CDR1 SQVTM and CDR2 ANQGSEA. The CDR3 sequence is 13 residues long. The junction had 5 bases not matched to a gene; V was cut back by 7 bases and J by 6 bases. This CDR3 is CSGGQGPSGELFF. CDR3 in DNA: TGCAGCGGGGGACAGGGGCCGTCCGGGGAGCTGTTTTTT.

This sequence joins TRBV5-1 and TRBJ2-1; D gene unclear. V shed 2 bases and J shed 8 bases, with 8 bases lying between them. Germline CDR1 reads SGHRS; CDR2 reads YFSETQ. The CDR3 is 12 residues long. The CDR3 sequence is CASSLTAYEQFF. DNA of the CDR3: TGCGCCAGCAGCTTAACGGCCTATGAGCAGTTCTTC. Variable domain in full (rest from reference TRBV5-1 and TRBJ2-1): KAGVTQTPRYLIKTRGQQVTLSCSPISGHRSVSWYQQTPGQGLQFLFEYFSETQRNKGNFPGRFSGRQFSNSRSEMNVSTLELGDSALYLCASSLTAYEQFFGPGTRLTVL.

The rearrangement joins TRBV19 to TRBJ2-1; 12 nucleotides agree with TRBD2. Per the germline V gene, CDR1 is LNHDA and CDR2 is SQIVND (reference sequence). The J segment lost 8 bases and the V segment lost 3 bases, leaving 5 bases of the junction unmatched. The CDR3 has 15 amino acids. CDR3 nucleotides: TGTGCCAGTAGTATCCCGACTAGCGGGAGTTATGAGCAGTTCTTC. The encoded protein is CASSIPTSGSYEQFF.

The rearrangement joins TRBV11-2 to TRBJ1-2; tentative D call: TRBD1 (5 bases). CDR1 SGHAT and CDR2 FQNNGV come from the germline V gene. This CDR3 comprises 14 residues. V gave up 5 bases and J gave up 5 bases, with 15 bases separating them. The chain's CDR3 is CASSPTGVVYGYTF. CDR3 sequence (DNA): TGTGCCAGCAGCCCTACAGGCGTGGTTTATGGCTACACCTTC.

The rearrangement joins TRBV4-1 to TRBJ2-2; 8 nucleotides line up with TRBD2. The germline V gene encodes CDR1 MGHRA and CDR2 YSYEKL. V shed 4 bases, J shed 5 bases, and the junction held 18 bases outside the gene matches. The CDR3 is made up of 19 amino acids. CDR3: CASSPFNGAAGGVTGELFF. The CDR3 DNA reads TGCGCCAGCAGCCCTTTCAACGGGGCGGCGGGGGGAGTTACCGGGGAGCTGTTTTTT.

There are a few counts of this clone. This chain uses TRBV29-1 with TRBJ1-4; 7 nucleotides agree with TRBD1. Germline loops: CDR1 SQVTM, CDR2 ANQGSEA. Trimming removed 7 bases from V and 4 bases from J; junction bases left unmatched: 3. This CDR3 is built from 12 residues. CDR3 bases: TGCAGCGGGGGACAGCTTAATGAAAAACTGTTTTTT. It encodes CSGGQLNEKLFF.

This chain uses TRBV4-2 with TRBJ2-7; no definite D call. Germline loops: CDR1 LGHNA, CDR2 YNFKEQ. This CDR3 region has 14 residues. The V end lost 1 base, the J end lost 3 bases, and 10 bases lay between the germline ends. The CDR3 region is CASSQANEYYEQYF. In DNA form, the CDR3 reads TGTGCCAGCAGCCAAGCAAACGAGTACTACGAGCAGTACTTC.